These T cell receptor beta chains were read from a single sample in a study of regulatory T cells in long-lasting Graves disease. TCRdb re-derived calls from the multiplex PCR reads in MiXCR, one entry per CDR3 protein. The data hold roughly 350,000 distinct CDR3 sequences, with roughly a sixth observed a single time. Separately, the same data were catalogued under a study of T cells in Graves' hyperthyroidism and ophthalmopathy.

The material was peripheral blood mononuclear cells (PBMCs), obtained at new diagnosis, from a patient treated with antithyroid drugs. These TCRs come from a man aged 35-49 years with Graves disease. Both conserved end residues are trimmed from each CDR3.

J: TRBJ2-7; V: TRBV7-9; CDR3: ASSGVSSGAFDRGFEQY
J: TRBJ1-2; V: TRBV5-1; CDR3: ASSLNPLDTGAIGYT
J: TRBJ1-1; V: TRBV2; CDR3: ASSLEPNTEAF
J: TRBJ1-2; V: TRBV27; CDR3: ASSFRQAYGYT
J: TRBJ2-1; V: TRBV6-2/TRBV6-3; CDR3: ASPRGGGAGEQF
J: TRBJ2-5; V: TRBV9; CDR3: ASSARQGTQY
J: TRBJ1-5; V: TRBV6-1; CDR3: ASSVLSIYSNQPQH
J: TRBJ1-3; V: TRBV20-1; CDR3: SARDPRSGSGNTIY
J: TRBJ1-2; V: TRBV7-9; CDR3: ASSPRQGTNYGYT
J: TRBJ2-7; V: TRBV5-1; CDR3: ASSSTQGNPSYEQY
J: TRBJ1-1; V: TRBV29-1; CDR3: SVVPHDTEAF
J: TRBJ1-3; V: TRBV2; CDR3: ASSRDRAKNTIY
J: TRBJ2-7; V: TRBV29-1; CDR3: SVELAVSGLAYEQY
J: TRBJ2-3; V: TRBV5-1; CDR3: ASSFQTGRDTQY
J: TRBJ2-1; V: TRBV6-5; CDR3: ASSYGDRLYNEQF
J: TRBJ1-1; V: TRBV20-1; CDR3: SANEEGPATEAF
J: TRBJ1-6; V: TRBV10-3; CDR3: AISEDSQQKPLH
J: TRBJ1-2; V: TRBV28; CDR3: ASRRTGGGLLGYT
J: TRBJ2-3; V: TRBV7-2; CDR3: ASSLPIITTDTQY
J: TRBJ2-1; V: TRBV5-5; CDR3: ASSSGARARYNEQF
J: TRBJ1-6; V: TRBV20-1; CDR3: SATTPGRGGYSPLH
J: TRBJ2-7; V: TRBV6-1; CDR3: ASSESGQFYEQY
J: TRBJ2-1; V: TRBV14; CDR3: ASSHRRGAYNEQF
J: TRBJ2-3; V: TRBV2; CDR3: ASKSRQGTDTQY
J: TRBJ2-5; V: TRBV10-3; CDR3: AISAPDRVSETQY
J: TRBJ1-3; V: TRBV20-1; CDR3: SARVGWQGSGNTIY
J: TRBJ1-2; V: TRBV7-2; CDR3: ASSPRDRVFAGGYT
J: TRBJ1-6; V: TRBV5-1; CDR3: ASSPRGTVSYNSPLH
J: TRBJ2-7; V: TRBV12-3/TRBV12-4; CDR3: AITIGTDRGQEQY
J: TRBJ1-5; V: TRBV7-2; CDR3: ASSLDFSQPQH
J: TRBJ2-1; V: TRBV29-1; CDR3: SAPTGGWYANEQF
J: TRBJ2-1; V: TRBV14; CDR3: ASSQEAGSSYNEQF
J: TRBJ1-5; V: TRBV19; CDR3: ASGGTGGASPQH
J: TRBJ1-1; V: TRBV29-1; CDR3: SAENARVLNTEAF
J: TRBJ2-7; V: TRBV28; CDR3: ASAGPYEQY
J: TRBJ1-2; V: TRBV6-1; CDR3: ASIPVTTNYGYT
J: TRBJ2-4; V: TRBV12-3/TRBV12-4; CDR3: ASSFDYPKNIQY
J: TRBJ1-5; V: TRBV20-1; CDR3: SARDNGGNQPQH
J: TRBJ2-7; V: TRBV15; CDR3: ATSRGKQGYEQY
J: TRBJ1-1; V: TRBV7-8; CDR3: ASRRTGGTTEAF
J: TRBJ2-7; V: TRBV11-2; CDR3: ASSIGLAGSYEQY
J: TRBJ2-3; V: TRBV7-3; CDR3: ASSLKGQGRTDTQY
J: TRBJ1-3; V: TRBV4-3; CDR3: ASSQVRDGNTIY
J: TRBJ2-3; V: TRBV10-3; CDR3: AIGDRGSTDTQY
J: TRBJ1-3; V: TRBV4-3; CDR3: ASSQERRGHDSGNTIY
J: TRBJ2-3; V: TRBV6-2/TRBV6-3; CDR3: ASSDSCPQMDTQY
J: TRBJ2-7; V: TRBV28; CDR3: ASSLVGGDYEQY
J: TRBJ2-2; V: TRBV12-3/TRBV12-4; CDR3: ASRGWLTGELF
J: TRBJ2-1; V: TRBV15; CDR3: ATSGLAGSSYNEQF
J: TRBJ2-7; V: TRBV4-1; CDR3: ASSRDRGNVGEQY
J: TRBJ1-3; V: TRBV7-9; CDR3: ASSLGFVWTSGNTIY
J: TRBJ2-1; V: TRBV7-2; CDR3: ACSLLGGQNYNEQF
J: TRBJ2-3; V: TRBV11-2; CDR3: ASSFYRGTDTQY